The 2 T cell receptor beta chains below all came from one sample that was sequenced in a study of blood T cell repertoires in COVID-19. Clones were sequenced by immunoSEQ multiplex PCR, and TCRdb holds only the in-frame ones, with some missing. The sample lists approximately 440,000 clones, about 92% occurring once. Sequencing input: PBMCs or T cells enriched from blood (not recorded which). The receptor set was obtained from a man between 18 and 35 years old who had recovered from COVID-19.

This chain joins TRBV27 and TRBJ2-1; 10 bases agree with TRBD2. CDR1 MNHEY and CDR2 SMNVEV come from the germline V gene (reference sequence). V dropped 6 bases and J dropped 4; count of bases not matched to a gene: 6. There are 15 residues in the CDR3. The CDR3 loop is CASSSGLASYNEQFF. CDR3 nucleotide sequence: TGTGCCAGCAGCTCGGGACTAGCGTCATACAATGAGCAGTTCTTC.

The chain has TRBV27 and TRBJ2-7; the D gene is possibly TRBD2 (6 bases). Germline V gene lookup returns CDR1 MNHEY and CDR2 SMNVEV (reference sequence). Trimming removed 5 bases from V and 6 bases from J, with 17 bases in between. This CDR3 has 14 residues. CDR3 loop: CASSTRDSPSEQYF. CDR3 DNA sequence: TGTGCCAGCAGTACCCGGGACTCCCCCTCCGAGCAGTACTTC.